Below are 7 T cell receptor beta chains sequenced from a single sample in a study of shared clonotypes between healthy human individuals. Only in-frame clones appear in the TCRdb table, and some are missing; sequencing was by immunoSEQ multiplex PCR. The sample lists millions of clones, about 95% seen once, with 0.1% to 0.15% in the top ten. Sequenced input: naive CD4+ T cells sorted from blood. Specified subset: CD45RA+ positively selected. The receptors come from a man aged 18 to 35 in good health.

V usage is TRBV7-9 and J usage is TRBJ2-5; D gene unclear. This CDR3 region has 13 residues. Germline-derived CDR1 and CDR2 are SEHNR and FQNEAQ (reference sequence). Trimming left V 5 bases short and J 2 bases short, with 9 bases between. CDR3 protein: CASSRIGQETQYF. CDR3 nucleotide sequence: TGTGCCAGCAGCCGAATAGGGCAAGAGACCCAGTACTTC.

This chain links TRBV28 with TRBJ1-5, with a weak D call TRBD1 (6 bases). The germline V gene encodes CDR1 MDHEN and CDR2 SYDVKM. The germline V and J ends were trimmed by 3 bases and 15 bases, with 21 bases remaining between them. This CDR3 has 14 residues. The CDR3 here is CASSLVLGDGGPHF. For the CDR3, the DNA is TGTGCCAGCAGTTTGGTGCTAGGGGATGGGGGGCCGCATTTT.

V is TRBV12-5 and J is TRBJ2-3; 8 bases map to TRBD1. V was pared by 7 bases and J by 5 bases, with 5 bases of the junction left unmatched. This CDR3 has 13 amino acids. Germline V gene lookup returns CDR1 LGHNT and CDR2 FRNRAP. CDR3 sequence: CASAQGAGDTQYF. The CDR3 DNA follows: TGTGCTAGTGCCCAGGGGGCAGGAGATACGCAGTATTTT.

The chain uses TRBV2 and TRBJ2-2; 10 nucleotides agree with TRBD2. Per the germline V gene, CDR1 is SNHLY and CDR2 is FYNNEI. The CDR3 sequence is 15 residues long. V shed 6 bases, J shed 3 bases, and the junction held 4 bases outside the gene matches. The CDR3 reads CASSLAGADTGELFF. For the CDR3, the DNA is TGTGCCAGCAGCCTAGCGGGAGCCGACACCGGGGAGCTGTTTTTT.

This chain links TRBV27 with TRBJ1-1; perhaps TRBD1 as D (5 bases). Germline V lookup: CDR1 MNHEY, CDR2 SMNVEV (reference sequence). Trimming shortened V by 2 bases and J by 4 bases, and 17 bases separated the two germline ends. This CDR3 is built from 16 residues. CDR3 in DNA: TGTGCCAGCAGTTTACAGGGTCCGCATAGGGGCACTGAAGCTTTCTTT. Encoded protein: CASSLQGPHRGTEAFF.

V gene TRBV7-2 combines with J gene TRBJ2-1; perhaps TRBD2 as D (6 bases). The V and J ends lost 3 bases and 7 bases respectively, with 25 bases between them. CDR1 and CDR2 from the germline V gene are SGHTA and FQGNSA. There are 18 residues in the CDR3. CDR3 region: CASSLQIKQGLGWNEQFF. CDR3 in DNA: TGTGCCAGCAGCTTGCAGATAAAGCAGGGACTGGGGTGGAATGAGCAGTTCTTC.

V gene TRBV28 combines with J gene TRBJ1-1, with D maybe TRBD1 (5 bases). This CDR3 comprises 16 residues. Trimming removed 5 bases at V and 0 bases at J, with 16 bases between. Germline-derived CDR1 and CDR2 are MDHEN and SYDVKM. The CDR3 region is CASSPSGTGLNTEAFF. The CDR3, as DNA: TGTGCCAGCAGTCCAAGTGGGACGGGACTGAACACTGAAGCTTTCTTT.